This T cell receptor beta chain appears in the sequencing data of a study of cytomegalovirus exposure and HLA in healthy donors. Some clones are missing from TCRdb's copy, which holds only in-frame ones; the method was immunoSEQ multiplex PCR. In the table there are tens of thousands of clones, approximately 96% of which are singletons. The CDR3 spans 14 residues. Germline CDR1 and CDR2: MNHEY and SMNVEV (reference sequence). V trimming: 6 bases; J trimming: 4 bases; junction bases outside the gene matches: 5. Material for sequencing was PBMCs. This sequence originates from a young man in good health and CMV-seronegative. V is TRBV27 and J is TRBJ2-7, with TRBD2 matching over 11 bases. Here the CDR3 reads CASRGTSGPYEQYF. As DNA, the CDR3 is TGTGCCAGCAGAGGGACTAGCGGACCATACGAGCAGTACTTC.